One sample yielded the 27 T cell receptor beta chains listed below, sequenced in a study of control samples from healthy donors and cancer patients. TCRdb's table, derived via immunoSEQ multiplex PCR, lists solely in-frame clones and lacks some. Found here are about 110,000 clones, 80% to 90% of them singletons; the top ten hold 17%. Sequenced sample: blood. These receptors all stem from a woman in her fifties or sixties in good health.

The chain couples TRBV18 to TRBJ2-3; 7 bases fit TRBD1. The V segment lost 5 bases and the J segment 2 bases; nucleotides outside the gene matches: 4. CDR3 length: 14 residues. Germline CDR1 is KGHSH and CDR2 is LQKENI. This CDR3 reads CASSTGTVTDTQYF. The CDR3 DNA follows: TGTGCCAGCTCAACCGGGACAGTCACAGATACGCAGTATTTT.

The chain is built from TRBV6-2 or TRBV6-3 and TRBJ1-4; D remains unclear. The CDR3 loop spans 14 amino acids. From germline, CDR1 is MNHEY and CDR2 SVGEGT. The V end was cut by 5 bases, the J end by 7 bases, with 14 bases between. CDR3 region: CASSDRKASEKLFF. CDR3 sequence (DNA): TGTGCCAGCAGTGATCGAAAAGCAAGTGAAAAACTGTTTTTT.

This chain links TRBV27 with TRBJ2-3, with TRBD2 identical over 10 bases. V lost 6 bases and J lost 7; bases outside the gene matches: 19. Germline CDR1 and CDR2: MNHEY and SMNVEV (reference sequence). The CDR3 is 18 amino acids. The DNA of the CDR3 is TGTGCCAGCAGGCGGGGGTTCCAACTAGCGGGAAATATGTATACGCAGTATTTT. It codes for CASRRGFQLAGNMYTQYF.

This chain connects TRBV9 to TRBJ1-1, with D possibly matching TRBD1 (6 bases). The CDR3 runs to 15 residues. From germline, CDR1 is SGDLS and CDR2 YYNGEE. Deletions cut 5 bases from V and 0 bases from J, with 14 bases between. The CDR3 DNA follows: TGTGCCAGCAGGCCACAGGGAAAATTGAACACTGAAGCTTTCTTT. Its translation: CASRPQGKLNTEAFF. Using reference TRBV9 and TRBJ1-1 for the parts outside the CDR3, the full variable domain is DSGVTQTPKHLITATGQRVTLRCSPRSGDLSVYWYQQSLDQGLQFLIQYYNGEERAKGNILERFSAQQFPDLHSELNLSSLELGDSALYFCASRPQGKLNTEAFFGQGTRLTVV.

The rearrangement links TRBV13 to TRBJ2-3; D not resolved. Germline V CDR1 and CDR2: PRHDT, FYEKMQ (reference sequence). V was trimmed by 5 bases and J by 7 bases, leaving 10 bases between them. The CDR3 runs 12 residues. This chain's CDR3 is CASSRRTHTQYF. Written as DNA, the CDR3 is TGTGCCAGCAGCAGACGGACCCATACGCAGTATTTT.

The V and J genes are TRBV5-8 and TRBJ2-5; D uncertain. Trimming took off 1 base at V and 0 bases at J, with 10 bases between the two ends. The CDR3 has 15 amino acids. Germline V gene lookup returns CDR1 SGHTS and CDR2 YDEGEE. CDR3 residues: CASSLRHPYQETQYF. CDR3 bases: TGTGCCAGCAGCTTGAGACACCCGTACCAAGAGACCCAGTACTTC.

This clone has only one observation. The chain combines TRBV3-1 (or the pseudogene TRBV3-2) with TRBJ2-5; TRBD1 matches 8 bases. V shed 4 bases, J shed 3 bases, and the junction held 7 bases outside the gene matches. Germline CDR1 LGHDT, CDR2 YNNKEL (reference sequence). The CDR3 totals 15 residues. The CDR3 region is CASSPYRQGKETQYF. The CDR3 DNA reads TGTGCCAGCAGCCCATATCGACAGGGGAAAGAGACCCAGTACTTC.

J is TRBJ2-7 and V is TRBV6-1; D gene unclear. V lost 1 base and J 0 bases, leaving 10 bases between the germline ends. The CDR3 has 15 residues. The germline V gene has CDR1 MNHNS and CDR2 SASEGT. In DNA form, the CDR3 reads TGTGCCAGCAGTGAAGGTTCCCCGAACTCCTACGAGCAGTACTTC. As protein: CASSEGSPNSYEQYF.

The chain recombines TRBV30 with TRBJ1-6; TRBD1 aligns across 7 bases. Germline V gene lookup returns CDR1 GTSNPN and CDR2 SVGIG (reference sequence). Trimming cost V 5 bases and J 0 bases; bases outside gene matches: 4. The length of the CDR3 is 15 residues. This chain's CDR3 is CAWGPGGSYNSPLHF. The CDR3, as DNA: TGTGCCTGGGGGCCAGGGGGCTCCTATAATTCACCCCTCCACTTT.

V is TRBV7-3 and J is TRBJ2-1; TRBD2 agrees at 11 bases. Germline V gene lookup returns CDR1 SGHTA and CDR2 FQGTGA. V shed 5 bases and J 4 bases; nucleotides not matched to a gene: 4. CDR3 length: 15 amino acids. The CDR3 sequence: CASSPGLAAYNEQFF. CDR3 in DNA: TGTGCCAGCAGCCCGGGACTAGCGGCTTACAATGAGCAGTTCTTC. The full variable domain, rest sourced from reference TRBV7-3 and TRBJ2-1, is GAGVSQTPSNKVTEKGKYVELRCDPISGHTALYWYRQSLGQGPEFLIYFQGTGAADDSGLPNDRFFAVRPEGSVSTLKIQRTERGDSAVYLCASSPGLAAYNEQFFGPGTRLTVL.

This chain connects TRBV5-5 to TRBJ1-1; a possible D gene is TRBD1 (5 bases). V was pared by 0 bases and J by 0 bases, with 12 bases between. CDR3 size: 16 residues. Germline V CDR1 and CDR2: SGHKS, YYEKEE (reference sequence). The CDR3 DNA sequence: TGTGCCAGCAGCTTGGGACAGCCGAGGTTGAACACTGAAGCTTTCTTT. It codes for CASSLGQPRLNTEAFF.

This chain links TRBV2 with TRBJ2-7, with 7 positions matching TRBD2. V shed 8 bases, J shed 6 bases, and the junction held 16 bases outside the gene matches. CDR1 SNHLY and CDR2 FYNNEI come from the germline V gene. The CDR3 extends over 15 amino acids. CDR3 residues: CASGGLTGREGEQYV. The CDR3 DNA follows: TGTGCCAGCGGTGGACTAACCGGCAGGGAGGGCGAGCAGTACGTC.

This chain uses TRBV19 with TRBJ2-3; 8 bases are shared with TRBD2. CDR3 length: 15 amino acids. V lost 3 bases, J lost 0 bases, and 2 bases stayed unmatched. Germline assignment: CDR1 LNHDA and CDR2 SQIVND (reference sequence). Here the CDR3 DNA reads TGTGCCAGTAGTATTAGCGGGACTAGCACAGATACGCAGTATTTT. This sequence encodes CASSISGTSTDTQYF.

The V gene is TRBV30, the J gene TRBJ2-6, with D possibly being TRBD1 (6 bases). V lost 2 bases to trimming and J lost 6 bases, with 8 bases between them. The CDR3 is made up of 13 amino acids. Per germline, CDR1 GTSNPN and CDR2 SVGIG (reference sequence). The CDR3 DNA is TGTGCCTGGAGTTCGGGACAGGCCAACGTCCTGACTTTC. Translating gives CAWSSGQANVLTF.

The chain joins TRBV18 to TRBJ2-1; 13 bases agree with TRBD2. The junction had 12 bases not matched to a gene; V was cut back by 4 bases and J by 0 bases. CDR3 length equals 20 residues. CDR1 and CDR2 (germline): KGHSH, LQKENI. Here the CDR3 reads CASSLPRRTSGSGSYNEQFF. Written as DNA, the CDR3 is TGTGCCAGCTCACTCCCCAGGAGGACTAGCGGGAGTGGCTCCTACAATGAGCAGTTCTTC.

This clone was detected once. V is TRBV19 and J is TRBJ1-5; D remains unclear. Germline V gene sequence: CDR1 LNHDA, CDR2 SQIVND (reference sequence). The CDR3 covers 15 residues. Deletions cut 6 bases from V and 4 bases from J, with 16 bases between. This CDR3 reads CASRALLGRNQPQHF. The CDR3, as DNA: TGTGCCAGTAGGGCTCTGTTGGGTCGAAATCAGCCCCAGCATTTT.

The V call is TRBV7-8, the J call TRBJ2-7; 9 bases fit TRBD2. The V and J ends lost 5 bases and 2 bases, in that order; junction bases with no gene match: 13. CDR3 size: 17 residues. The germline V gene encodes CDR1 SGHVS and CDR2 FQNEAQ. This chain's CDR3 is CASSRLDGAGGTYEQYV. The DNA of the CDR3 is TGTGCCAGCAGCCGTCTGGATGGAGCGGGAGGAACCTACGAGCAGTACGTC.

The rearrangement uses TRBV19 and TRBJ2-1, with D tentatively TRBD1 (6 bases). Deletions cut 10 bases from V and 6 bases from J, with 13 bases between. CDR1 is LNHDA, CDR2 SQIVND, per germline (reference sequence). The CDR3 consists of 12 residues. The CDR3 is CATDGQTNEQFF. The CDR3 region has the DNA TGTGCCACCGATGGACAGACCAATGAGCAGTTCTTC.

The CDR3 coding sequence is TGTGCCAGCAGCCGACCCGGACAGGCCCAGAAGTCTGGAAACACCATATATTTT. It yields the protein CASSRPGQAQKSGNTIYF. This sequence joins TRBV5-6 and TRBJ1-3, with 7 bases aligning to TRBD1. Germline values: CDR1 SGHDT, CDR2 YYEEEE. Germline trimming cut 4 bases from V and 1 base from J; bases unmatched to any gene: 14. The CDR3 has 18 amino acids. The whole variable domain, remainder taken from reference TRBV5-6 and TRBJ1-3, is DAGVTQSPTHLIKTRGQQVTLRCSPKSGHDTVSWYQQALGQGPQFIFQYYEEEERQRGNFPDRFSGHQFPNYSSELNVNALLLGDSALYLCASSRPGQAQKSGNTIYFGEGSWLTVV.

This clone was detected only once. The chain employs TRBV2 and TRBJ1-1; D not certain. CDR1 and CDR2 from the germline V gene are SNHLY and FYNNEI. CDR3 length: 11 amino acids. The ends were cut back, 7 bases at V and 5 bases at J, with 8 bases in the middle. The CDR3 is CASIDRTEAFF. CDR3 nucleotide sequence: TGTGCCAGCATCGACCGGACTGAAGCTTTCTTT.

V and J are TRBV12-3 or TRBV12-4 and TRBJ2-3; 8 bases agree with TRBD2. J lost 0 bases, V lost 7 bases, and 0 bases had no gene match. This CDR3 comprises 13 residues. The CDR3 bases are TGTGCCAGCAAGCGGGGGAGCACAGATACGCAGTATTTT. Translation: CASKRGSTDTQYF.

This clone was detected only once. This sequence joins TRBV7-9 and TRBJ2-7; D call uncertain. Germline CDR1 reads SEHNR; CDR2 reads FQNEAQ (reference sequence). This CDR3 spans 12 amino acids. V was pared by 2 bases and J by 4 bases, with 6 bases between. CDR3 coding DNA: TGTGCCAGCAGCTTAAGTGAATACGAGCAGTACGTC. Translated: CASSLSEYEQYV.

This chain uses TRBV5-4 with TRBJ2-3; 7 bases fit TRBD2. After removal of 6 bases from V and 0 bases from J, the junction contained 10 bases not matched to a gene. CDR1 is SGHNT and CDR2 is YYREEE in the germline V gene (reference sequence). The CDR3 is 16 amino acids. The CDR3 here is CASTRWLAASTDTQYF. The DNA of the CDR3 is TGTGCCAGCACCCGTTGGCTAGCGGCTAGCACAGATACGCAGTATTTT. The full variable domain, in which reference TRBV5-4 and TRBJ2-3 provide the parts outside the CDR3, is ETGVTQSPTHLIKTRGQQVTLRCSSQSGHNTVSWYQQALGQGPQFIFQYYREEENGRGNFPPRFSGLQFPNYSSELNVNALELDDSALYLCASTRWLAASTDTQYFGPGTRLTVL.

This clone was observed a single time. The chain recombines TRBV18 with TRBJ1-1; 7 nucleotides match TRBD1. Germline V gene data show CDR1 as KGHSH and CDR2 as LQKENI. V shed 0 bases and J 3 bases; nucleotides not matched to a gene: 10. The CDR3 has 17 amino acids. The CDR3 is CASSPPALAGGDTEAFF. CDR3 coding DNA: TGTGCCAGCTCACCACCAGCGCTAGCAGGGGGGGACACTGAAGCTTTCTTT.

The chain carries TRBV5-4 and TRBJ2-3; 10 bases map to TRBD2. This CDR3 has 15 residues. J gave up 2 bases and V 5 bases, and 5 bases lay outside the gene matches. CDR1 is SGHNT and CDR2 is YYREEE in the germline V gene (reference sequence). The CDR3 bases are TGTGCCAGCAGGCTCACTAGCGGGATCACAGATACGCAGTATTTT. Translation gives CASRLTSGITDTQYF.

The gene calls are TRBV28 and TRBJ1-2; 12 nucleotides align to TRBD1. The CDR3 runs to 15 residues. With V trimmed by 7 bases and J by 5 bases, 8 bases remained unmatched. CDR1 is MDHEN, CDR2 SYDVKM, per germline. DNA for the CDR3: TGTGCCAGCATTGGAGGGGACAGGGGGCATTATGGCTACACCTTC. Translated, it gives CASIGGDRGHYGYTF.

The rearrangement links TRBV2 to TRBJ2-1; no definite D call. Per germline, CDR1 SNHLY and CDR2 FYNNEI. The CDR3 is made up of 13 amino acids. The ends were cut back, 3 bases at V and 3 bases at J, with 6 bases in the middle. The CDR3 loop is CASSDVGYNEQFF. DNA of the CDR3: TGTGCCAGCAGTGACGTAGGCTACAATGAGCAGTTCTTC.